This T cell receptor (beta chain) stems from a study of blood T cell repertoires in COVID-19 (dated by TCRdb to about 2020). Regarding the complete study: Samples covering the acute and convalescent phases of COVID-19 were provided by collaborators in the United States, Italy and Spain. A de-identified subject ID, COVID-19 status, age in years and sex were almost always included in the sample metadata. HLA class I and class II types, where available, came from metadata supplied by the sample provider rather than from assay-based typing. The repertoires were made available in a free public database intended to serve as a resource for research on the immune response to SARS-CoV-2. Samples came from the ongoing ImmuneRACE study (first 160 participants) plus 1,254 subjects from 6 global collaborators. Deeply sampled blood TCRbeta repertoires from subjects exposed to, actively infected with, or recovered from COVID-19 were included in the dataset. The prospective study material was composed of cDNA or gDNA derived from T cells, B-cell-depleted T cells, or PBMCs.

The immunoSEQ Assay, a bias-controlled multiplex PCR, was used to amplify TCRbeta CDR3 regions from genomic DNA. Processing in the source paper ran as follows. The number of nucleated cells in each sample was estimated by amplification of reference gene primers within the assay. To quantify the absolute abundance of each unique TCRbeta CDR3 rearrangement, sequence reads were collapsed and filtered. Productive Simpson clonality was computed per sample as the square root of Simpson's diversity index over productive rearrangements. Entries here come from immuneACCESS through TCRdb and include only in-frame sequences with V and J called. Some clones fail to appear in such tables; in the studies checked, an unresolved V gene covers under half of the shortfall, and the cause of the remainder is unknown. That table furnishes V, J and clone size, whereas the DNA furnished D and trimming. In this sample the table shows about 140,000 clones, approximately 82% of which occur a single time. Jointly, the top ten make up approximately 10% of the sample.

Another Seattle source contributed samples from volunteer blood donors who had recovered from COVID-19. The collaborating institutions used their own protocols to collect whole blood in K2EDTA tubes. For TCRbeta analysis, collaborators shipped samples as frozen whole blood, isolated PBMCs, or DNA extracted from either of those sample types. A remark on this clone: The target of this receptor is not known. No qualities accompany the bases; no much larger clone lies one base away.

Study-level results and caveats: How much clinical and demographic metadata was included differed by source and by participant, and the metadata was provided uncurated.

Including cysteine and phenylalanine, the CDR3 has 18 amino acids. CDR3 DNA only is kept here, 54 bases in frame from base 1. Trimming takes 5 bases off V and 0 bases off J; junction bases not matched to a gene: 12. CDR1 SNHLY and CDR2 FYNNEI were looked up in the germline V gene. The V and J segments used are TRBV2 and TRBJ1-4, and 7 junctional nucleotides match TRBD1. Sequenced material: peripheral blood. The receptor was derived from a man aged 55 to 69 who had recovered from COVID-19. CDR3 sequence: CASSLRDSIDATNEKLFF. The sequenced DNA is TGTGCCAGCAGTCTTCGGGACAGTATCGATGCAACTAATGAAAAACTGTTTTTT.